The rows below give T cell receptor beta chains drawn from one sample of a study of blood T cell dynamics during melanoma immunotherapy. This table comes from immunoSEQ multiplex PCR, and its TCRdb copy is limited to in-frame clones, with some not included. Of 8,500 to 10,000 clones in the sample, roughly 85% were seen once. This sample comprised blood, obtained from a patient treated with checkpoint blockade. These receptor sequences come from a human donor with melanoma. The CDR3 runs from the conserved cysteine through the conserved F or W. The D gene is left open where the match is weak. Clone size is shown for a subset of rows, as once, few, many or a class of expanded clone.

D | J | V | length | size | DNA | CDR3
- | TRBJ2-4 | TRBV7-3 | 13 | - | TGTGCCAGCAGCTTAAGAGACGGAAACATTCAGTACTTC | CASSLRDGNIQYF
- | TRBJ2-1 | TRBV5-5 | 16 | - | TGTGCCAGCAGCTTGGAAGCGCGGAGAGCCTACAATGAGCAGTTCTTC | CASSLEARRAYNEQFF
- | TRBJ2-1 | TRBV18 | 15 | - | TGTGCCAGCGGTCATAGACAGGTCAGGTACAATGAGCAGTTCTTC | CASGHRQVRYNEQFF
TRBD2 | TRBJ2-4 | TRBV7-2 | 18 | - | TGTGCCAGCAGCTTAGCAACCCTAGCGGGGCGAGCCAAAAACATTCAGTACTTC | CASSLATLAGRAKNIQYF
- | TRBJ2-3 | TRBV6-1 | 11 | - | TGTGCCAGCAGTGTCACAGATACGCAGTATTTT | CASSVTDTQYF
- | TRBJ2-5 | TRBV5-1 | 15 | - | TGCGCCAGCAGCCCCTGGGGGGTGGGCCAAGAGACCCAGTACTTC | CASSPWGVGQETQYF
- | TRBJ2-2 | TRBV7-6 | 17 | - | TGTGCCAGCAGCTTAAAGGGCTGGGGCCCCCTCCCCGGGGAGCTGTTTTTT | CASSLKGWGPLPGELFF
- | TRBJ1-4 | TRBV2 | 15 | - | TGTGCCAGCAGTGATTCAAGGCAGTATAATGAAAAACTGTTTTTT | CASSDSRQYNEKLFF
TRBD1 | TRBJ1-2 | TRBV6-1 | 15 | - | TGTGCCAGCAGTGACGGACAGGGGAAGGTTAATGGCTACACCTTC | CASSDGQGKVNGYTF
- | TRBJ2-3 | TRBV5-5 | 15 | - | TGTGCCAGCAGCTTAAGTTCTGGAGCGGTGGATACGCAGTATTTT | CASSLSSGAVDTQYF
- | TRBJ1-3 | TRBV13 | 16 | - | TGTGCCAGCAGCCGGGGGGGGCGAAGCTCTGGAAACACCATATATTTT | CASSRGGRSSGNTIYF
- | TRBJ2-1 | TRBV5-5 | 15 | - | TGTGCCAGCAGCTTGGTTGCGGGGTCATACAATGAGCAGTTCTTC | CASSLVAGSYNEQFF
- | TRBJ2-2 | TRBV5-1 | 16 | - | TGCGCCAGCAGCTTCCATACTCCAGGGGTCACCGGGGAGCTGTTTTTT | CASSFHTPGVTGELFF
- | TRBJ2-7 | TRBV5-6 | 15 | - | TGTGCCAGCAGCTTTCGCGCACGTGAGTCCCGCGAGCAGTACTTC | CASSFRARESREQYF
TRBD1 | TRBJ2-7 | TRBV14 | 16 | - | TGTGCCAGCAGCCGCAGACCGGGACAGGGGGAATACGAGCAGTACTTC | CASSRRPGQGEYEQYF
- | TRBJ2-2 | TRBV19 | 14 | - | TGTGCCAGTCACAGACACGAAAACACCGGGGAGCTGTTTTTT | CASHRHENTGELFF
- | TRBJ1-1 | TRBV5-5 | 14 | - | TGTGCCAGCAGCTTGGAACAGGTGAACACTGAAGCTTTCTTT | CASSLEQVNTEAFF
TRBD1 | TRBJ2-7 | TRBV29-1 | 13 | - | TGCAGCGTCTCCAGGACAGGGGGCTACGAGCAGTACTTC | CSVSRTGGYEQYF
- | TRBJ1-5 | TRBV5-6 | 14 | - | TGTGCCAGCAGCTTCGGACCGAACAATCAGCCCCAGCATTTT | CASSFGPNNQPQHF
- | TRBJ2-7 | TRBV20-1 | 11 | - | TGCAGTGCTGCAACCTCCTACGAGCAGTACTTC | CSAATSYEQYF
- | TRBJ2-2 | TRBV9 | 15 | - | TGTGCCAGCAGCTCCTGGGAACGTCGGGTCGGGGAGCTGTTTTTT | CASSSWERRVGELFF
TRBD2 | TRBJ2-5 | TRBV5-1 | 17 | once | TGCGCCAGCACCCAGGGTCTAGGGCGGGGGGGCCGTGAGACCCAGTACTTC | CASTQGLGRGGRETQYF
TRBD2 | TRBJ2-1 | TRBV27 | 18 | hyperexpanded | TGTGCCAGCAGTTTAACGGGAGGGTCTCCTGGCCCCGACAATGAGCAGTTCTTC | CASSLTGGSPGPDNEQFF
- | TRBJ1-5 | TRBV6-1 | 18 | few | TGTGCCAGCAGTGAAGCGCTAGGCAGCCTAGCTAGCAATCAGCCCCAGCATTTT | CASSEALGSLASNQPQHF
- | TRBJ1-5 | TRBV9 | 13 | - | TGTGCCAGCAGTCACGACGGTGGTCAGCCCCAGCATTTT | CASSHDGGQPQHF
- | TRBJ1-1 | TRBV27 | 13 | - | TGTGCCAGCAGTTCGGACTGGCGGACTGAAGCTTTCTTT | CASSSDWRTEAFF
- | TRBJ1-1 | TRBV6-6 | 14 | - | TGTGCCAGCAGTTACCGGGGGAGGGGAACTGAAGCTTTCTTT | CASSYRGRGTEAFF
- | TRBJ2-7 | TRBV7-6 | 17 | - | TGTGCCAGCAGCTTAGTAGAGGGGGGGATAAACTCCTACGAGCAGTACTTC | CASSLVEGGINSYEQYF
- | TRBJ1-2 | TRBV27 | 13 | - | TGTGCCAGCAGTTTGGAGGGTAGCTATGGCTACACCTTC | CASSLEGSYGYTF